This section outlines one TCR beta chain sequence together with its context. This clone came up a few times. Its antigen is currently not known. The input lacks base qualities; no much larger clone sits a single base away. Using the deep immunoSEQ assay, TCR CDR3 regions were amplified from genomic DNA by multiplex PCR. Extracted genomic DNA from each cell subset was spread evenly across all wells of several immunoSEQ 96-well plates, with each plate serving as a replicate. For sorted subsets, each replicate PCR was loaded with roughly 190 ng genomic DNA, equivalent to 25,000 to 35,000 T cell genomes. Purified libraries were measured with a Qubit 3.0 fluorometer, size-checked on a Bioanalyzer 2100, and measured again with the KAPA Library Quantification kit. Each immunoSEQ 96-well plate was sequenced on its own single-read 150-cycle Illumina NextSeq 550 flow cell. The paper's processing steps were these. The immunoSEQ output contained only junctional sequences without quality scores, so filtering could not match that applied to full-length reads. Sequences were annotated with PyIR, a Python wrapper for IgBLAST v1.9, and V/J genes and CDR3 were assigned using IMGT germline references. Reads were filtered out if the reads had weak V/J assignments (E-value above 1e-6), no CDR3, stop codons, out-of-frame junctions, or ambiguous translated residues. V3J clonotypes were defined by identical inferred V gene, J gene, and CDR3 amino acid sequence. Percentage overlap between repertoires was computed as shared unique clonotypes divided by the size of the smaller repertoire. Repertoire richness was assessed with RTK rarefaction, the Chao1 estimator, and Recon v2.1 estimates of unobserved clonotypes. OLGA was used to compute generation probabilities for all TCRbeta clonotypes that the gDNA method yielded from a handful of donors. TCRdb provides this immuneACCESS table in a form limited to in-frame rearrangements. Some clones are lacking; in checked studies, under half of them reflect an unresolved V gene, and why the rest are absent is not known. D and trimming come from the DNA, and the V and J calls and clone size come from that table. The table for this sample lists about 1 million clones; more than 60% of them were counted only once. The ten largest clones take up roughly 1.5% of the sample.

The germline V gene specifies MNHNS as CDR1 and SASEGT as CDR2. The CDR3 goes from the cysteine to the phenylalanine over 15 residues. Only the CDR3 DNA is retained, 45 bases long and in frame from the first base. V and J lose 9 bases and 3 bases, and a span of 17 bases separates them. These data originate in a study of shared clonotypes between healthy human individuals (dated by TCRdb to about 2020). Regarding the complete study: Two women and a few men aged 18 to 49 years were included in the cohort. For each donor, CD4 naive and CD4 memory were each run on three plates, CD8 naive on two plates, and CD8 memory on one plate. To estimate repertoire size and how much clonotypes are shared between individuals, the study performed deep sequencing of blood TCR repertoires from 4 to 6 healthy adults. Libraries were prepared and TCR repertoires were sequenced by different laboratories using diverse techniques, in order to increase sequencing depth and limit assay-specific biases. Per donor, leukapheresis produced somewhere between about 0.85 and 8.9 billion PBMCs. General study outcomes and caveats: Sampling was limited to blood, and TCR repertoires in tissue likely differ from TCR repertoires in blood. Clonotypes shared by all four sorted-subset donors showed higher generation probabilities than non-shared clonotypes. Naive subsets generally had larger estimated clonotype richness than memory subsets. Even with the large sequencing depth, rarefaction of the sorted-subset datasets indicated that sequencing was incomplete. Because the study included only a small number of donors, the genetic and exposure-history diversity represented was limited. Across a handful of donors, about 5.2% of naive CD4, around 3.5% of naive CD8, 2.3% of memory CD4, and 0.4% of memory CD8 clonotypes were shared. Pairwise subsampling indicated that sequencing depth was expected to affect the degree of clonotype sharing among donors.

Healthy HIV-negative adults with no recently reported acute infections or vaccinations were included as donors. Only Caucasian adults living in Nashville, Tennessee, USA were represented among the donors. CD4+ T cells were enriched through magnetic negative selection, after which naive cells were positively selected on CD45RA and the remaining negative fraction served as the memory subset. Blood was obtained by leukapheresis, after which PBMCs were separated by Ficoll-Histopaque density gradient centrifugation and cryopreserved in liquid nitrogen vapor phase. Analytical flow cytometry was used to check the purity and quantity of each magnetically sorted T cell population. Genomic DNA was isolated from each sorted fraction and quantified by UV absorbance on a Nanodrop 2000c.

Recombination joined TRBV6-1 with TRBJ1-4, with the D gene call left open. The sequence came from a man aged 18-30 years in good health. Sequenced sample: memory CD4+ T cells sorted from blood. What the cell subset or site label conveys for this sample: CD45RA-negative fraction. The CDR3 amino acid sequence is: CASEDDGLPNEKLFF. The nucleotides are TGTGCCAGTGAGGATGATGGGTTGCCTAATGAAAAACTGTTTTTT.